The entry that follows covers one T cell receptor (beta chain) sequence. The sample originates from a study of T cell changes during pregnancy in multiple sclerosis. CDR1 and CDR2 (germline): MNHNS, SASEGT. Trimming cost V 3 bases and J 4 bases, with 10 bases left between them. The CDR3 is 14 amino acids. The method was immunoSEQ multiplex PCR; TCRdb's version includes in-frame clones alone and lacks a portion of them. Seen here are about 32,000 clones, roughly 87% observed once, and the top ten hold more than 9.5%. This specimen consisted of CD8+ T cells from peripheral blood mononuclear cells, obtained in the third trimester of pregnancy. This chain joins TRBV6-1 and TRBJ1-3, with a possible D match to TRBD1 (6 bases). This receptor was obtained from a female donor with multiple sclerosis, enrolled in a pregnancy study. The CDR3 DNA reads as TGTGCCAGCAGTGAGGGGGGGGCCGGAAACACCATATATTTT. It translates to CASSEGGAGNTIYF.